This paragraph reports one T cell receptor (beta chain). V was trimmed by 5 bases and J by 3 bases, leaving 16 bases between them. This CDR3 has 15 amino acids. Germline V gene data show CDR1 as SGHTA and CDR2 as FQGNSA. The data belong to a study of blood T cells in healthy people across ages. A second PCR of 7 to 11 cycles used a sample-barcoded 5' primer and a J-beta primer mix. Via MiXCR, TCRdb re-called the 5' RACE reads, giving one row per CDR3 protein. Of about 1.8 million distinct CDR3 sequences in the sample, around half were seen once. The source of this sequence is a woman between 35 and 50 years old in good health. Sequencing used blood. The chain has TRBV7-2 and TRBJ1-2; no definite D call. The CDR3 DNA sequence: TGTGCCAGCAGCCCAGGCCCAGTGGACTACTATGGCTACACCTTC. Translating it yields CASSPGPVDYYGYTF.